This T cell receptor (beta chain) emerged from a study of blood T cell repertoires in COVID-19. Whole-study context: Samples of COVID-19 (acute and convalescent) were obtained from the United States, Italy and Spain.

In the authors' workflow: Reference gene primer amplification gave nucleated cell count estimates. Sequencing used immunoSEQ multiplex PCR; TCRdb keeps in-frame clones, though not all of them. V and J calls and clone size come straight from that table; D and trimming were deduced from the DNA. The profile shows 300,000 to 350,000 clones, less than 90% of them singletons. Participant reports of clinical history set cohort assignment. Germline V gene data show CDR1 as SGHRS and CDR2 as YFSETQ. The V end lost 2 bases, the J end lost 3 bases, and 18 bases lay between the germline ends. The CDR3 is 16 amino acids.

The material sequenced was PBMCs or T cells enriched from blood (not recorded which). This TCR derives from a woman under 40 who had recovered from COVID-19. The V call is TRBV5-1, the J call TRBJ2-7, with D maybe TRBD1 (7 bases). Here the CDR3 DNA reads TGCGCCAGCAGCTTCCAGGGGGGAGACGGCTACTACGAGCAGTACTTC. Protein: CASSFQGGDGYYEQYF. The full variable domain, in which reference TRBV5-1 and TRBJ2-7 provide the parts outside the CDR3, is KAGVTQTPRYLIKTRGQQVTLSCSPISGHRSVSWYQQTPGQGLQFLFEYFSETQRNKGNFPGRFSGRQFSNSRSEMNVSTLELGDSALYLCASSFQGGDGYYEQYFGPGTRLTVT.